This is a list of T cell receptor beta chains from one sample in a study of blood T cells in healthy people across ages. Via MiXCR, TCRdb re-called the 5' RACE reads, giving one row per CDR3 protein. The table has some 880,000 distinct CDR3 sequences, roughly 35% seen once; the top ten hold under 15%. Input material: blood. These receptors came from a man aged 18 to 30 in good health. The CDR3 runs from the conserved cysteine through the conserved F or W. D genes are given only for firm matches. Clone size is stated in some rows and not others, as once, few, many or a class when expanded.

j_call,clone_size,cdr3_length,d_call,v_call,cdr3_aa,cdr3_nt
TRBJ2-3,.,20,TRBD2,TRBV12-3/TRBV12-4,CASSLSFSRATGGSTDTQYF,TGTGCCAGCAGTTTATCTTTTTCGCGAGCCACCGGGGGGAGCACAGATACGCAGTATTTT
TRBJ2-1,.,12,.,TRBV7-3,CASSLEPNEQFF,TGTGCCAGCAGCTTAGAACCCAATGAGCAGTTCTTC
TRBJ1-1,.,17,TRBD1,TRBV6-6,CASSYPATGQMNTEAFF,TGTGCCAGCAGTTACCCGGCAACGGGACAGATGAACACTGAAGCTTTCTTT
TRBJ2-4,many,12,TRBD1,TRBV12-3/TRBV12-4,CASTDRVDIQYF,TGTGCCAGCACCGACAGGGTAGACATTCAGTACTTC
TRBJ2-5,.,15,TRBD1,TRBV7-7,CASSPGTGLSETQYF,TGTGCCAGCAGCCCAGGGACAGGGCTTTCGGAGACCCAGTACTTC
TRBJ2-5,.,14,.,TRBV2,CASTTTGTSETQYF,TGTGCCAGCACTACAACCGGGACAAGCGAGACCCAGTACTTC
TRBJ2-1,.,17,.,TRBV11-2,CASSSEPKLDGNNEQFF,TGTGCCAGCAGCTCTGAACCAAAATTGGACGGGAATAATGAGCAGTTCTTC
TRBJ2-4,few,14,.,TRBV12-3/TRBV12-4,CASSVEGVKNIQYF,TGTGCCAGCAGTGTGGAGGGGGTCAAAAACATTCAGTACTTC
TRBJ2-7,.,16,.,TRBV4-2,CASSPTSGDSAYEQYF,TGTGCCAGCAGCCCTACATCGGGGGACTCAGCCTACGAGCAGTACTTC
TRBJ1-4,many,16,.,TRBV25-1,CASSEYTTTINEKLFF,TGTGCCAGCAGTGAATATACAACGACAATTAATGAAAAACTGTTTTTT
TRBJ1-5,many,13,.,TRBV7-2,CASSLGGPWPQHF,TGTGCCAGCAGCTTAGGCGGCCCGTGGCCCCAGCATTTT
TRBJ1-1,.,13,.,TRBV20-1,CSASRRTNTEAFF,TGCAGTGCTAGCCGCAGGACGAACACTGAAGCTTTCTTT
TRBJ1-1,few,15,TRBD1,TRBV12-3/TRBV12-4,CASSARGQGNTEAFF,TGTGCCAGCAGTGCCCGGGGACAGGGGAACACTGAAGCTTTCTTT
TRBJ1-6,.,14,TRBD1,TRBV6-5,CASSYQQGNSPLHF,TGTGCCAGCAGTTACCAACAGGGGAATTCACCCCTCCACTTT
TRBJ2-7,.,15,.,TRBV4-1,CASSQVSKESYEQYF,TGCGCCAGCAGCCAAGTATCCAAGGAGTCCTACGAGCAGTACTTC
TRBJ1-1,.,16,.,TRBV7-9,CASSLVGGTMNAEAFF,TGTGCCAGCAGCTTAGTTGGGGGAACCATGAACGCTGAAGCTTTCTTT
TRBJ2-4,.,18,.,TRBV6-5,CASSYSPGYGLAKNIQYF,TGTGCCAGCAGTTACTCGCCAGGGTATGGATTAGCCAAAAACATTCAGTACTTC
TRBJ1-6,.,14,TRBD1,TRBV12-3/TRBV12-4,CASSPGTGSSPLHF,TGTGCCAGCAGTCCAGGGACAGGCAGTTCACCCCTCCACTTT
TRBJ2-2,few,14,.,TRBV5-1,CASSGIQGTGELFF,TGCGCCAGCAGCGGAATACAGGGCACCGGGGAGCTGTTTTTT
TRBJ2-2,once,14,TRBD1,TRBV6-5,CASTEQGGTGELFF,TGTGCCAGCACCGAACAGGGGGGTACCGGGGAGCTGTTTTTT
TRBJ1-6,.,16,.,TRBV7-2,CASSPYLYQMDSPLHF,TGTGCCAGCAGCCCTTACCTTTACCAGATGGATTCACCCCTCCACTTT
TRBJ1-1,.,15,.,TRBV7-9,CASSFTTGRDTEAFF,TGTGCCAGCAGCTTCACCACAGGGCGGGACACTGAAGCTTTCTTT
TRBJ2-7,.,16,TRBD1,TRBV4-1,CAGSQDVGQGYYEQYF,TGCGCCGGCAGCCAAGATGTGGGACAGGGGTACTACGAGCAGTACTTC
TRBJ2-1,few,15,TRBD1,TRBV7-2,CASSFSGTGGNEQFF,TGTGCCAGCAGCTTTTCTGGGACAGGCGGGAATGAGCAGTTCTTC
TRBJ2-3,many,15,.,TRBV5-5,CASTSSGPHTDTQYF,TGTGCCAGCACCTCGTCGGGACCGCACACAGATACGCAGTATTTT
TRBJ2-4,few,13,.,TRBV20-1,CSASRGGEGIQYF,TGCAGTGCTAGCAGGGGGGGGGAGGGCATTCAGTACTTC
TRBJ2-7,few,15,TRBD1,TRBV27,CASSLWGQGSHEQYF,TGTGCCAGCAGTTTATGGGGACAGGGATCCCACGAGCAGTACTTC
TRBJ1-2,few,13,.,TRBV18,CASSPITADGYTF,TGTGCCAGCTCACCAATAACAGCTGATGGCTACACCTTC
TRBJ2-2,.,16,TRBD1,TRBV29-1,CSVEDPDRGSAGELFF,TGCAGCGTTGAAGATCCGGACAGGGGAAGTGCCGGGGAGCTGTTTTTT
TRBJ2-3,few,16,TRBD2,TRBV6-5,CASSYWVGGSTDTQYF,TGTGCCAGCAGTTACTGGGTGGGGGGGAGCACAGATACGCAGTATTTT
TRBJ2-3,.,8,.,TRBV12-3/TRBV12-4,CASTPGYF,TGTGCCAGCACCCCGGGGTATTTT
TRBJ2-5,many,13,.,TRBV9,CASSGEPQETQYF,TGTGCCAGCAGCGGCGAACCCCAAGAGACCCAGTACTTC
TRBJ1-1,.,15,TRBD1,TRBV5-1,CASSPNSDRDTEAFF,TGCGCCAGCAGCCCGAACTCGGACAGGGACACTGAAGCTTTCTTT
TRBJ1-2,.,16,TRBD1,TRBV3-1,CASSQDVATGGLGYTF,TGTGCCAGCAGCCAAGATGTAGCGACAGGGGGCTTGGGCTACACCTTC
TRBJ1-5,.,16,.,TRBV21-1,CASSKVRRQANQPQHF,TGTGCCAGCAGCAAAGTGAGGCGACAGGCCAATCAGCCCCAGCATTTT
TRBJ2-5,.,16,TRBD2,TRBV20-1,CSARDFRRGGQETQYF,TGCAGTGCTAGAGATTTTCGGCGGGGGGGTCAAGAGACCCAGTACTTC
TRBJ1-2,many,13,.,TRBV12-3/TRBV12-4,CASTYSGRGGYTF,TGTGCCAGCACCTACTCTGGGAGGGGGGGCTACACCTTC
TRBJ2-5,.,15,.,TRBV20-1,CSARDLGDVEETQYF,TGCAGTGCTAGAGATTTGGGGGATGTAGAAGAGACCCAGTACTTC
TRBJ1-2,many,14,.,TRBV12-3/TRBV12-4,CASSLGVGSYGYTF,TGTGCCAGCAGTTTAGGGGTCGGTAGCTATGGCTACACCTTC
TRBJ1-6,many,17,TRBD1,TRBV14,CASSQSQGPMNNSPLHF,TGTGCCAGCAGCCAATCACAGGGGCCGATGAATAATTCACCCCTCCACTTT
TRBJ2-1,.,11,.,TRBV7-9,CASNKGDEQFF,TGTGCCAGCAACAAGGGGGATGAGCAGTTCTTC
TRBJ2-5,many,14,.,TRBV27,CASSPGRTQETQYF,TGTGCCAGCAGCCCCGGACGGACCCAAGAGACCCAGTACTTC
TRBJ1-5,few,16,.,TRBV12-3/TRBV12-4,CASSRMGDIGNQPQHF,TGTGCCAGCAGTCGAATGGGTGACATTGGGAATCAGCCCCAGCATTTT
TRBJ2-3,.,13,.,TRBV20-1,CNARVWDTVTQYF,TGCAATGCCCGGGTGTGGGACACAGTTACGCAGTATTTT
TRBJ1-5,.,15,TRBD1,TRBV2,CASREGQGAKQPQHF,TGTGCCAGCAGGGAAGGACAGGGGGCTAAGCAGCCCCAGCATTTT
TRBJ1-4,few,14,TRBD1,TRBV9,CASSGQVVDEKLFF,TGTGCCAGCAGTGGACAGGTGGTCGATGAAAAACTGTTTTTT
TRBJ1-1,.,12,.,TRBV20-1,CSATSLNTEAFF,TGCAGTGCTACCAGCCTGAACACTGAAGCTTTCTTT
TRBJ2-7,.,16,TRBD1,TRBV6-2/TRBV6-3,CASSPPFGLGGLEQYF,TGTGCCAGCAGTCCCCCTTTCGGGTTAGGGGGCCTCGAGCAGTACTTC
TRBJ2-2,.,16,TRBD1,TRBV12-3/TRBV12-4,CASSFDRGSATGELFF,TGTGCCAGCAGTTTCGACAGGGGCTCCGCGACCGGGGAGCTGTTTTTT
TRBJ2-6,.,15,.,TRBV10-3,CAARGQDSGANVLTF,TGTGCCGCCCGGGGACAAGACTCTGGGGCCAACGTCCTGACTTTC
TRBJ1-2,.,12,.,TRBV9,CASSVGIYGYTF,TGTGCCAGCAGCGTAGGGATCTATGGCTACACCTTC
TRBJ2-7,.,12,.,TRBV20-1,CSARDWNYEQYF,TGCAGTGCTAGGGACTGGAACTACGAGCAGTACTTC
TRBJ2-7,.,15,.,TRBV5-6,CASSVSGTWDVEQYF,TGTGCCAGCAGCGTGTCCGGGACGTGGGATGTCGAGCAGTACTTC
TRBJ1-1,.,14,.,TRBV19,CASSIDRRNTEAFF,TGTGCCAGTAGTATCGACAGGAGGAACACTGAAGCTTTCTTT
TRBJ2-1,.,13,TRBD1,TRBV7-6,CASSLRQGNGQFF,TGTGCCAGCAGCCTTCGACAGGGGAATGGGCAGTTCTTC
TRBJ2-5,.,14,.,TRBV2,CASRPLEPTQTQYF,TGTGCCAGCAGGCCCCTCGAGCCCACCCAGACCCAGTACTTC
TRBJ1-2,.,14,.,TRBV7-2,CASSQFDAAGGYTF,TGTGCCAGCAGCCAATTCGACGCCGCCGGGGGCTACACCTTC
TRBJ1-6,once,15,.,TRBV7-2,CASTGGTPYNSPPHF,TGTGCCAGCACAGGTGGGACGCCCTATAATTCACCCCCCCACTTT
TRBJ2-1,.,16,TRBD1,TRBV14,CASSQEDRGLWNEQFF,TGTGCCAGCAGCCAAGAGGATAGGGGGCTATGGAATGAGCAGTTCTTC